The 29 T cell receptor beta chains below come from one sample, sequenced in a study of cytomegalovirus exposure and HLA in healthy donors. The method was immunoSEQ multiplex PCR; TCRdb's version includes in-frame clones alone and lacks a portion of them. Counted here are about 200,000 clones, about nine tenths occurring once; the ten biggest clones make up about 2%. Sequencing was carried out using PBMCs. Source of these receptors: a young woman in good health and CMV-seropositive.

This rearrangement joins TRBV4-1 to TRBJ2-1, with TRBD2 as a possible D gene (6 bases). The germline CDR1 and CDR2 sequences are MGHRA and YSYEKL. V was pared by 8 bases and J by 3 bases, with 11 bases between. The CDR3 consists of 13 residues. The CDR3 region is CASGYGSYNEQFF. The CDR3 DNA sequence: TGCGCCAGCGGTTACGGGAGCTACAATGAGCAGTTCTTC.

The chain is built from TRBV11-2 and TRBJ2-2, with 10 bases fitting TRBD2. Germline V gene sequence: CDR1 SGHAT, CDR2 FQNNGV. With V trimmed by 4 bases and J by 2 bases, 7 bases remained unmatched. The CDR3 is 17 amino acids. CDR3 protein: CASSSATSGVNTGELFF. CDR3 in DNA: TGTGCCAGCAGCTCTGCAACTAGCGGGGTTAACACCGGGGAGCTGTTTTTT.

CDR3 amino acids: CASSFRGANEKLFF. CDR3 bases: TGTGCCAGCAGTTTCAGGGGAGCTAATGAAAAACTGTTTTTT. This chain connects TRBV27 to TRBJ1-4, with D possibly being TRBD1 (6 bases). Germline V CDR1 and CDR2: MNHEY, SMNVEV (reference sequence). The CDR3 runs to 14 residues. The V end was cut by 3 bases, the J end by 3 bases, with 8 bases between.

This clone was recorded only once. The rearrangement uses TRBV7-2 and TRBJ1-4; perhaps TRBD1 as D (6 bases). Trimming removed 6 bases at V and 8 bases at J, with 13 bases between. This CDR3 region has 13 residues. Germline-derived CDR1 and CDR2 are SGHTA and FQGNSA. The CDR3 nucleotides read TGTGCCAGCAGAAAACAGGGCGGGGAAAAACTGTTTTTT. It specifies CASRKQGGEKLFF.

DNA for the CDR3: TGTGCCAGCAAGACCGGACTAGCGGGAGCCTACGAGCAGTACTTC. Protein sequence: CASKTGLAGAYEQYF. This rearrangement joins TRBV6-1 to TRBJ2-7; TRBD2 agrees at 13 bases. Germline values: CDR1 MNHNS, CDR2 SASEGT. V was pared by 7 bases and J by 2 bases, with 5 bases of the junction left unmatched. This CDR3 comprises 15 residues.

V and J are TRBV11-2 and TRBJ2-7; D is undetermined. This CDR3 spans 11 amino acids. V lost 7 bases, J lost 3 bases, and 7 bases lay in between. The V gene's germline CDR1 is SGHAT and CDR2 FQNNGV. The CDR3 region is CASISGYEQYF. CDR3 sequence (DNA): TGTGCCAGCATTTCCGGCTACGAGCAGTACTTC.

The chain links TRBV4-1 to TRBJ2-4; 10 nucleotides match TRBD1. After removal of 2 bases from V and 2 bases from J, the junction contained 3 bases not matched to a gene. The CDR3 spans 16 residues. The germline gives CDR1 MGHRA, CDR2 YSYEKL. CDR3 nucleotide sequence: TGCGCCAGCAGCCAACCGGGACAGGGGACCAAAAACATTCAGTACTTC. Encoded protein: CASSQPGQGTKNIQYF.

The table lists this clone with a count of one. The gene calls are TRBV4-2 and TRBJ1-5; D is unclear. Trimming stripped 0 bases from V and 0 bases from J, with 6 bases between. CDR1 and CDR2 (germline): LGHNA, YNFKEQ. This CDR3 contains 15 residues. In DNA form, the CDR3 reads TGTGCCAGCAGCCAAGACAGATATAGCAATCAGCCCCAGCATTTT. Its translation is CASSQDRYSNQPQHF.

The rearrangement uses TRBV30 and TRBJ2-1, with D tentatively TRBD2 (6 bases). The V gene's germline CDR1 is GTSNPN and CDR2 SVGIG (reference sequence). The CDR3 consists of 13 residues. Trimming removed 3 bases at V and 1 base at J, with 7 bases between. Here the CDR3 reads CAWRGRSYNEQFF. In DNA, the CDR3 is TGTGCCTGGAGGGGGAGGTCCTACAATGAGCAGTTCTTC.

The CDR3 nucleotides read TGTGCCAGCAGTTATTTCGGACTCGTCAATGAGCAGTTCTTC. Translated: CASSYFGLVNEQFF. This rearrangement joins TRBV27 to TRBJ2-1, with D perhaps TRBD2 (5 bases). Per the germline V gene, CDR1 is MNHEY and CDR2 is SMNVEV (reference sequence). Trimming pared 4 bases from V and 6 bases from J, leaving 13 bases between. The CDR3 loop spans 14 amino acids.

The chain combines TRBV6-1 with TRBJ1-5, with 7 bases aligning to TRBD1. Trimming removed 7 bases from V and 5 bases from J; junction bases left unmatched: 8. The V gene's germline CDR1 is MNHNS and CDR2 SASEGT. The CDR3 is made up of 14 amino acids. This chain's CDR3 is CASTRQGVYQPQHF. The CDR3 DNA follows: TGTGCCAGCACAAGACAGGGAGTTTATCAGCCCCAGCATTTT.

As DNA, the CDR3 is TGTGCCAGCAGTTACGGAGAGAACACTGAAGCTTTCTTT. This codes for CASSYGENTEAFF. V usage is TRBV6-5 and J usage is TRBJ1-1; no reliable D call. Germline V gene lookup returns CDR1 MNHEY and CDR2 SVGAGI. Trimming cost V 2 bases and J 1 base, with 5 bases left between them. The CDR3 is 13 amino acids.

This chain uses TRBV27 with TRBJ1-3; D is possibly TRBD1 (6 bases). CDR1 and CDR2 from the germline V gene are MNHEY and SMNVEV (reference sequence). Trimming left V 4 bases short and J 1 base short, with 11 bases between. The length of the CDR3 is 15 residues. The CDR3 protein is CASSSLTGSGNTIYF. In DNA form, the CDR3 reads TGTGCCAGCAGTTCCCTAACAGGGTCTGGAAACACCATATATTTT.

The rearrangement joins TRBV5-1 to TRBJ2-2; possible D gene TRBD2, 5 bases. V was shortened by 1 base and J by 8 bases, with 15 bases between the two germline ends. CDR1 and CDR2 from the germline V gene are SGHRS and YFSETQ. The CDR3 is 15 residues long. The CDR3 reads CASSLYDGVSGELFF. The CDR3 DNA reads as TGCGCCAGCAGCTTGTATGACGGGGTATCAGGGGAGCTGTTTTTT. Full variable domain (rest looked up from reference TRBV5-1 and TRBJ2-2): KAGVTQTPRYLIKTRGQQVTLSCSPISGHRSVSWYQQTPGQGLQFLFEYFSETQRNKGNFPGRFSGRQFSNSRSEMNVSTLELGDSALYLCASSLYDGVSGELFFGEGSRLTVL.

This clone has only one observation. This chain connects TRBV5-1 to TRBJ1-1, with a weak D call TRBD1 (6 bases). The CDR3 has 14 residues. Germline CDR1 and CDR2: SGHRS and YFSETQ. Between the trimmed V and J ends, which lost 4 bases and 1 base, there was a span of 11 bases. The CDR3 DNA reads TGCGCCAGCAGCCGGCAGGGACAGAACACTGAAGCTTTCTTT. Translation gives CASSRQGQNTEAFF.

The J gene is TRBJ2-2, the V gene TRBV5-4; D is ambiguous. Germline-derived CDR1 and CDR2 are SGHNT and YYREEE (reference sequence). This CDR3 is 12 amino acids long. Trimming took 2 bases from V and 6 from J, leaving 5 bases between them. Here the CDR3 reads CASSFFAGELFF. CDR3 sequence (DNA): TGTGCCAGCAGCTTCTTTGCCGGGGAGCTGTTTTTT.

CDR3 DNA: TGTGCCAGCAGTGGGACTAGCGGCTACAATGAGCAGTTCTTC. Its protein product is CASSGTSGYNEQFF. V is TRBV2 and J is TRBJ2-1, with 10 positions matching TRBD2. CDR1 and CDR2 (germline): SNHLY, FYNNEI. After removal of 4 bases from V and 3 bases from J, the junction contained 0 bases not matched to a gene. The CDR3 sequence is 14 residues long.

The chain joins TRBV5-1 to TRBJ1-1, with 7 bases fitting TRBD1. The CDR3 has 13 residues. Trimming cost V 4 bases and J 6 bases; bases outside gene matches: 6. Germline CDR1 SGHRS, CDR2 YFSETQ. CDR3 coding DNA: TGCGCCAGCAGCGTCCTGCAGGGGGCTGAAGCTTTCTTT. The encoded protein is CASSVLQGAEAFF.

The CDR3 nucleotides are TGTGCCAGCAGCTTATATTCGGGGAACACTGAAGCTTTCTTT. This codes for CASSLYSGNTEAFF. The rearrangement joins TRBV7-9 to TRBJ1-1; D is unresolved. The CDR3 runs to 14 residues. Germline V gene sequence: CDR1 SEHNR, CDR2 FQNEAQ (reference sequence). Trimming took 2 bases from V and 1 from J, leaving 8 bases between them.

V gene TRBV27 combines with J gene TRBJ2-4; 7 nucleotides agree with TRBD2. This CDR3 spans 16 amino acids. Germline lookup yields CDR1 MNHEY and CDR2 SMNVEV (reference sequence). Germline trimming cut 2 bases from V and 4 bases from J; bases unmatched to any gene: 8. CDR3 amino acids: CASSLTSGASKNIQYF. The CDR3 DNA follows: TGTGCCAGCAGTTTAACCAGCGGGGCCTCTAAAAACATTCAGTACTTC.

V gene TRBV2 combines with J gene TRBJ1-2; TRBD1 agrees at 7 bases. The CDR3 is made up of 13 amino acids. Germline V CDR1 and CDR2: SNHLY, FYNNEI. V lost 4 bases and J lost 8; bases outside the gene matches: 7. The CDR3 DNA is TGTGCCAGCAGTGGCCGGCAGGGGGGCGGCTACACCTTC. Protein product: CASSGRQGGGYTF.

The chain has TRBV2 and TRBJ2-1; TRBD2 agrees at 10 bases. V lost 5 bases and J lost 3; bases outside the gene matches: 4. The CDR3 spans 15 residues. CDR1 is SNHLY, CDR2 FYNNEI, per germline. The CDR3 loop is CASSYLAGDYNEQFF. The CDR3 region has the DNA TGTGCCAGCAGTTACCTAGCGGGAGACTACAATGAGCAGTTCTTC.

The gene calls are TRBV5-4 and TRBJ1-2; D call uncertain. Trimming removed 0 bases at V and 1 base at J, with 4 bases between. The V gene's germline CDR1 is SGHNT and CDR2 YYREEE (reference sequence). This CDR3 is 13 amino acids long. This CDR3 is CASSLDSNYGYTF. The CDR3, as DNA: TGTGCCAGCAGCTTGGACAGTAACTATGGCTACACCTTC.

CDR3 in DNA: TGTGCCTGGAGCCCGACAGGGCCTGAAAAACTGTTTTTT. Translated: CAWSPTGPEKLFF. The V gene is TRBV30, the J gene TRBJ1-4, with 7 bases identical to TRBD1. This CDR3 region has 13 residues. V gave up 3 bases and J gave up 7 bases; unmatched junction bases: 5. The germline CDR1 and CDR2 sequences are GTSNPN and SVGIG (reference sequence). Drawing the rest from reference TRBV30 and TRBJ1-4, the complete variable domain is SQTIHQWPATLVQPVGSPLSLECTVEGTSNPNLYWYRQAAGRGLQLLFYSVGIGQISSEVPQNLSASRPQDRQFILSSKKLLLSDSGFYLCAWSPTGPEKLFFGSGTQLSVL.

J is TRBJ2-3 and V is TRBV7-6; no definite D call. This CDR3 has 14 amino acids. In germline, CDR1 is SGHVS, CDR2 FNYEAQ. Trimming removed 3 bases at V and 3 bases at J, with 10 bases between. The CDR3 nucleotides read TGTGCCAGCAGCTTCTCTGGAGCGACAGATACGCAGTATTTT. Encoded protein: CASSFSGATDTQYF.

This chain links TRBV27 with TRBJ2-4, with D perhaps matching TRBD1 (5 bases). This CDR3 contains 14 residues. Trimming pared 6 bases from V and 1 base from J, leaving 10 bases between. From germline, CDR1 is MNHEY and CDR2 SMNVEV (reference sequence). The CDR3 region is CASSPGMAKNIQYF. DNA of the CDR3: TGTGCCAGCAGCCCAGGGATGGCCAAAAACATTCAGTACTTC.

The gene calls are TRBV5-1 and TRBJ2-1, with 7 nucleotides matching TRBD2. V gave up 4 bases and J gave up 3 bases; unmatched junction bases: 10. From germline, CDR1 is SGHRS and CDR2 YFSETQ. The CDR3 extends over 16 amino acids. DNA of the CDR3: TGCGCCAGCAGCCCCAAATGGGGAGGGAACTACAATGAGCAGTTCTTC. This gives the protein CASSPKWGGNYNEQFF.

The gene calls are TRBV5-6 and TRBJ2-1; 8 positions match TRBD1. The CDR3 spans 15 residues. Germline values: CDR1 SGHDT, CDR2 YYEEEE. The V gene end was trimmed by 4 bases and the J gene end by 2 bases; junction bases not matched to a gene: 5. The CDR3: CASSVDRDPYNEQFF. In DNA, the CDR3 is TGTGCCAGCAGCGTGGACAGGGACCCCTACAATGAGCAGTTCTTC.

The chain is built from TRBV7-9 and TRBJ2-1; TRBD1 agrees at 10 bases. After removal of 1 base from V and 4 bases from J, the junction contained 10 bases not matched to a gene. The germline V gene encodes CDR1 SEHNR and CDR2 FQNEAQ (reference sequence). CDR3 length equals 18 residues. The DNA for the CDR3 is TGTGCCAGCAGCTTAGGAGTGGGACAGGGGTGGAGGTACAATGAGCAGTTCTTC. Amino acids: CASSLGVGQGWRYNEQFF.